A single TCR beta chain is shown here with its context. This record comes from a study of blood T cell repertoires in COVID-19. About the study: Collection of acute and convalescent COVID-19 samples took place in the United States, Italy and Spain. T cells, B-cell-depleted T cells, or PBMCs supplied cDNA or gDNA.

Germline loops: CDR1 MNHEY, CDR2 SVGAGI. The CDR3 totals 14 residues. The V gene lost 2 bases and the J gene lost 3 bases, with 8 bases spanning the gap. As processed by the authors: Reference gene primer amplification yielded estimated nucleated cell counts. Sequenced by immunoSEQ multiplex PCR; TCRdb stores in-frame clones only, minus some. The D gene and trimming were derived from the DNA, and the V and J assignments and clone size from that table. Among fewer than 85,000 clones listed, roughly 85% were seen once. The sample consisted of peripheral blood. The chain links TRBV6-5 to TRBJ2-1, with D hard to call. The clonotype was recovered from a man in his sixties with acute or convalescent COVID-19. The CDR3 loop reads CASSYRDFYNEQFF. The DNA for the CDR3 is TGTGCCAGCAGTTACAGAGATTTCTACAATGAGCAGTTCTTC.